This T cell receptor beta chain was obtained from a study of T cell responses to AZD1222 COVID-19 vaccine. The table came from immunoSEQ multiplex PCR; TCRdb's copy has only in-frame clones and leaves some out. The table has some 150,000 clones, about 82% seen once. Study-wide results and caveats: All repertoire sampling was performed exclusively after the peak T cell response. Breadth and depth of Spike-specific TCRs rose after two AZD1222 doses. Spike-wide coverage was observed for vaccine-associated CD4 TCRs, with dominant responses at 160-218 and 743-854. Reportedly, close to half of spike-specific TCRs are directed against unmutated variant regions.

CDR3 length: 13 residues. V lost 4 bases and J 16 bases, leaving 20 bases between the germline ends. Germline V lookup: CDR1 LGHDT, CDR2 YNNKEL (reference sequence). As regards this clone: Its antigen remains unknown.

This chain joins TRBV3-1 (or the pseudogene TRBV3-2) and TRBJ2-1; D may be TRBD1 or TRBD2 (5 bases each). This receptor was taken from an adult who received the AZD1222 COVID-19 vaccine. The specimen was peripheral blood, collected 28 days after the second AZD1222 dose. CDR3 sequence: CASSPRGSSSVFF. CDR3 DNA: TGTGCCAGCAGCCCGAGGGGAAGCTCATCAGTTTTCTTC.